This TCR beta chain was recovered during a study of T cell responses to AZD1222 COVID-19 vaccine. About the research overall: Recipients boosted at about 4 weeks or about 12 weeks are pooled.

A remark on this clone: Antigen unknown.

Study results and limitations: Without day 14 samples, only post-peak T cell repertoires were studied. The study reported that nearly half of spike-specific TCRs target unmutated variant regions.

TCRdb keeps only in-frame clones here, not all; method: immunoSEQ multiplex PCR. The sample has 150,000 or so clones, around 93% seen once; the top ten hold roughly 1.3%. The CDR3 consists of 15 residues. The origin of this receptor is an adult in good health. The sample was peripheral blood, taken on day 0 of AZD1222 vaccination. This chain connects TRBV21-1 to TRBJ1-5. TRBV21-1 is shown as a pseudogene. CDR3 protein: CASILLSPGGQPQHF. In nucleotides, the CDR3 is TGTGCCAGCATCCTACTCTCCCCTGGAGGTCAGCCCCAGCATTTT.